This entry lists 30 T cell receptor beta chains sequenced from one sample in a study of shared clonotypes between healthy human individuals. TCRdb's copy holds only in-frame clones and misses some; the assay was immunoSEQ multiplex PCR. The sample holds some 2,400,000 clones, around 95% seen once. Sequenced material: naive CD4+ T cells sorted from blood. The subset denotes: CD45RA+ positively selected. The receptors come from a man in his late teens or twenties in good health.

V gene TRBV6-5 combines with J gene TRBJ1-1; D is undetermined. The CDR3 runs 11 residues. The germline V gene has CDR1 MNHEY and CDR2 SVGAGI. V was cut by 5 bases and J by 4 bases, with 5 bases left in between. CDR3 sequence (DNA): TGTGCCAGCAGTGCTTTCACTGAAGCTTTCTTT. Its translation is CASSAFTEAFF.

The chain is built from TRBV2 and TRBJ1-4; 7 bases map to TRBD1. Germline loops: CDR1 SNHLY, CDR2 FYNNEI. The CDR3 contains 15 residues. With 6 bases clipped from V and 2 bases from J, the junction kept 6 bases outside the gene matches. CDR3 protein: CASRPTTGTNEKLFF. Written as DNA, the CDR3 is TGTGCCAGCAGACCTACGACAGGGACTAATGAAAAACTGTTTTTT. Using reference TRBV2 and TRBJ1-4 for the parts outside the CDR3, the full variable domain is EPEVTQTPSHQVTQMGQEVILRCVPISNHLYFYWYRQILGQKVEFLVSFYNNEISEKSEIFDDQFSVERPDGSNFTLKIRSTKLEDSAMYFCASRPTTGTNEKLFFGSGTQLSVL.

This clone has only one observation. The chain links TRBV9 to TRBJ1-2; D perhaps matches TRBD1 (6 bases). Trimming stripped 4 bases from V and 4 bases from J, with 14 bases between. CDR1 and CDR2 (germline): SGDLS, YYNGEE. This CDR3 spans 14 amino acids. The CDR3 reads CASSKRGESYGYTF. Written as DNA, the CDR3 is TGTGCCAGCAGCAAGAGGGGGGAAAGCTATGGCTACACCTTC.

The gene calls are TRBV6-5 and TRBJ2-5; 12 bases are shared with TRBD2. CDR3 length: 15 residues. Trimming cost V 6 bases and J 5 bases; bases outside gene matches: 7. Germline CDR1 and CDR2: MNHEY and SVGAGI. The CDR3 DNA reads TGTGCCAGCAGCCCTAGCGGGGGGGCCTTTGAGACCCAGTACTTC. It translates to CASSPSGGAFETQYF.

The CDR3 sequence is CASSLEGGQGHTEAFF. The CDR3 nucleotides are TGTGCCAGCAGCTTAGAAGGGGGACAGGGACACACTGAAGCTTTCTTT. The chain carries TRBV11-2 and TRBJ1-1, with 9 bases lining up with TRBD1. The germline gives CDR1 SGHAT, CDR2 FQNNGV. The CDR3 extends over 16 amino acids. The V and J ends lost 0 bases and 3 bases, in that order; junction bases with no gene match: 5. Combining the CDR3 with reference TRBV11-2 and TRBJ1-1 gives the whole variable domain EAGVAQSPRYKIIEKRQSVAFWCNPISGHATLYWYQQILGQGPKLLIQFQNNGVVDDSQLPKDRFSAERLKGVDSTLKIQPAKLEDSAVYLCASSLEGGQGHTEAFFGQGTRLTVV.

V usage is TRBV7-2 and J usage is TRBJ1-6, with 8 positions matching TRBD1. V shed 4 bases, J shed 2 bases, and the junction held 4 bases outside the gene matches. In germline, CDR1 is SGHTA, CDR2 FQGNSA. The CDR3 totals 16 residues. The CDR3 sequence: CASSSGQGAYNSPLHF. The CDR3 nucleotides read TGTGCCAGCAGCTCTGGACAGGGCGCCTATAATTCACCCCTCCACTTT.

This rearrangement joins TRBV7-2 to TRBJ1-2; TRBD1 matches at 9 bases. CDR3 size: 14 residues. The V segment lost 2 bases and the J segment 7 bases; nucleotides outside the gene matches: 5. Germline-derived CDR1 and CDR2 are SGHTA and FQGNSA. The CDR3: CASSLTGQGSGYTF. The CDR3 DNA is TGTGCCAGCAGCTTAACGGGACAGGGTTCTGGCTACACCTTC.

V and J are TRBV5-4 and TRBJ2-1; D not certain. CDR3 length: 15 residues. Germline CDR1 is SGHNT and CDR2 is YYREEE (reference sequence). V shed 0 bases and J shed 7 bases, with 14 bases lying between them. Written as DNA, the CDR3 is TGTGCCAGCAGCTTGGCCCGCGGCCCATGGAATGAGCAGTTCTTC. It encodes CASSLARGPWNEQFF.

Here the CDR3 reads CASSYRTGDFHEQYF. DNA of the CDR3: TGTGCCAGCAGTTACAGGACAGGGGACTTTCACGAGCAGTACTTC. The V gene is TRBV6-5, the J gene TRBJ2-7; 9 bases agree with TRBD1. This CDR3 spans 15 amino acids. In germline, CDR1 is MNHEY, CDR2 SVGAGI. The V gene end was trimmed by 2 bases and the J gene end by 5 bases; junction bases not matched to a gene: 7.

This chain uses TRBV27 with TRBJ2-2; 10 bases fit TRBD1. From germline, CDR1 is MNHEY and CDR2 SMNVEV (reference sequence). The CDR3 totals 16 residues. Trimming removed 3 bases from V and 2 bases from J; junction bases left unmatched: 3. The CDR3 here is CASSFGQGVNTGELFF. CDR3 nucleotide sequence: TGTGCCAGCAGTTTCGGACAGGGGGTTAACACCGGGGAGCTGTTTTTT.

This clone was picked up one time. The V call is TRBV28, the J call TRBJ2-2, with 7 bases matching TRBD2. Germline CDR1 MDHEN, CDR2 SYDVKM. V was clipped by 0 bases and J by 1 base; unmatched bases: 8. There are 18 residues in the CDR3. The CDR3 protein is CASSLWSRTRLNTGELFF. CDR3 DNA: TGTGCCAGCAGTTTATGGTCCAGGACTAGATTGAACACCGGGGAGCTGTTTTTT.

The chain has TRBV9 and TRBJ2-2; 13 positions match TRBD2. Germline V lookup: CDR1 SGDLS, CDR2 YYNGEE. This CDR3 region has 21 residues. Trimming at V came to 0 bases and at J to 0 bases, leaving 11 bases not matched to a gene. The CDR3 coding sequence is TGTGCCAGCAGCGTAGGAGGCCCGGGACTAGCGGGGTTCGCGAACACCGGGGAGCTGTTTTTT. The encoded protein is CASSVGGPGLAGFANTGELFF.

CDR3 region: CASRFGDSYEQYF. For the CDR3, the DNA is TGTGCCAGCAGGTTCGGAGACTCCTACGAGCAGTACTTC. The rearrangement uses TRBV7-8 and TRBJ2-7, with no clear D. The V end lost 6 bases, the J end lost 0 bases, and 9 bases lay between the germline ends. The V gene's germline CDR1 is SGHVS and CDR2 FQNEAQ. The CDR3 contains 13 residues.

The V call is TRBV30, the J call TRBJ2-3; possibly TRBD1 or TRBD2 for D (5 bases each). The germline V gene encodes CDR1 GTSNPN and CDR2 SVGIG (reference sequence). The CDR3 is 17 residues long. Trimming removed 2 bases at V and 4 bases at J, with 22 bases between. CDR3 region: CAWSKAQGPTSADTQYF. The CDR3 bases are TGTGCCTGGAGTAAAGCTCAGGGACCCACCAGCGCAGATACGCAGTATTTT.

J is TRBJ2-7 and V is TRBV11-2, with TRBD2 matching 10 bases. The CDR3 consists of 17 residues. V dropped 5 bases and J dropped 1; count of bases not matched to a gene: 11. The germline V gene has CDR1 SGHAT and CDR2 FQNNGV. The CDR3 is CASSTGTSATFSYEQYF. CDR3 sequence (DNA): TGTGCCAGCAGCACCGGGACTAGCGCTACTTTTTCCTACGAGCAGTACTTC. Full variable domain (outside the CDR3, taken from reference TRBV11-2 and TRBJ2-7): EAGVAQSPRYKIIEKRQSVAFWCNPISGHATLYWYQQILGQGPKLLIQFQNNGVVDDSQLPKDRFSAERLKGVDSTLKIQPAKLEDSAVYLCASSTGTSATFSYEQYFGPGTRLTVT.

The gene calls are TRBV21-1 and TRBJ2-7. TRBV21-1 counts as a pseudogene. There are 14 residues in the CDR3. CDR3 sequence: CASIWGTAEYEQYF. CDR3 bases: TGTGCCAGCATCTGGGGGACGGCAGAATACGAGCAGTACTTC.

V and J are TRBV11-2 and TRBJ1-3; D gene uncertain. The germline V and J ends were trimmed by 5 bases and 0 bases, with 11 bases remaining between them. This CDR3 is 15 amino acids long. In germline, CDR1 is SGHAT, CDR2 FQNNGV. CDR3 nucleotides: TGTGCCAGCAGCCAGGACGGTCACTCTGGAAACACCATATATTTT. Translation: CASSQDGHSGNTIYF.

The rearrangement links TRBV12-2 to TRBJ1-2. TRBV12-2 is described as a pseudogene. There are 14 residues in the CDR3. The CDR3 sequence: CASRLVGQVYGYTF. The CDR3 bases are TGTGCAAGTCGCTTAGTAGGGCAGGTCTACGGCTACACCTTC.

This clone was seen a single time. The CDR3 sequence is CAISAPGGFYEQYF. DNA for the CDR3: TGTGCCATCAGTGCGCCCGGGGGCTTCTACGAGCAGTACTTC. This rearrangement joins TRBV10-3 to TRBJ2-7; D assignment may be TRBD1 or TRBD2 (6 bases each). This CDR3 region has 14 residues. In germline, CDR1 is ENHRY, CDR2 SYGVKD. V lost 4 bases and J 3 bases, leaving 13 bases between the germline ends.

The CDR3 reads CASSLRFGTDTQYF. CDR3 nucleotides: TGTGCCAGCAGCTTAAGGTTTGGCACAGATACGCAGTATTTT. The chain joins TRBV5-4 to TRBJ2-3, with unresolved D. The V gene lost 2 bases and the J gene lost 1 base, with 8 bases spanning the gap. CDR1 and CDR2 from the germline V gene are SGHNT and YYREEE (reference sequence). The CDR3 is 14 residues long. The full variable domain, its missing parts supplied by reference TRBV5-4 and TRBJ2-3, is ETGVTQSPTHLIKTRGQQVTLRCSSQSGHNTVSWYQQALGQGPQFIFQYYREEENGRGNFPPRFSGLQFPNYSSELNVNALELDDSALYLCASSLRFGTDTQYFGPGTRLTVL.

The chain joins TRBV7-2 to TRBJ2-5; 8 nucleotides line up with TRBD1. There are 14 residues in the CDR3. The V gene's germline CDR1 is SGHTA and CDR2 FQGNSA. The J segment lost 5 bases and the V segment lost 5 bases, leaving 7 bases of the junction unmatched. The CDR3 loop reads CASSSRGLRETQYF. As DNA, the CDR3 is TGTGCCAGCAGCAGCAGGGGGCTTAGGGAGACCCAGTACTTC.

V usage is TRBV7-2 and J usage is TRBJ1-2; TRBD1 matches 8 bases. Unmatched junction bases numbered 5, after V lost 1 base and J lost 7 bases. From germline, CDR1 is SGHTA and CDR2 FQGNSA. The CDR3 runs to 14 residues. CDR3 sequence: CASSLVTQGGGYTF. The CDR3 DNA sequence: TGTGCCAGCAGCTTAGTCACACAGGGGGGTGGCTACACCTTC.

CDR3 residues: CASSMTGGSNEKLFF. The DNA for the CDR3 is TGTGCCAGCAGTATGACCGGGGGCTCTAATGAAAAACTGTTTTTT. The chain employs TRBV7-3 and TRBJ1-4, with D maybe TRBD1 (6 bases). The CDR3 runs 15 residues. CDR1 and CDR2 (germline): SGHTA, FQGTGA. V lost 6 bases and J lost 3, with 14 bases in between.

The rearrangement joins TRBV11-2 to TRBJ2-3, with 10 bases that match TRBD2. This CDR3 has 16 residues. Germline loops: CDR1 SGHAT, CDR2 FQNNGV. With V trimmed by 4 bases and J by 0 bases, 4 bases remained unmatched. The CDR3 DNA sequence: TGTGCCAGCAGCTCCCGGGGACTAGCGAGCACAGATACGCAGTATTTT. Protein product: CASSSRGLASTDTQYF.

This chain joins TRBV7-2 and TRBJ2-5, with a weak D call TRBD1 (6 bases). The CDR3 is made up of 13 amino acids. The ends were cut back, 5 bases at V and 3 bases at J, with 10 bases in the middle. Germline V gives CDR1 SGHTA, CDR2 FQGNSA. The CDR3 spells CASSQGQKETQYF. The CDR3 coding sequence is TGTGCCAGCAGCCAAGGACAGAAAGAGACCCAGTACTTC.

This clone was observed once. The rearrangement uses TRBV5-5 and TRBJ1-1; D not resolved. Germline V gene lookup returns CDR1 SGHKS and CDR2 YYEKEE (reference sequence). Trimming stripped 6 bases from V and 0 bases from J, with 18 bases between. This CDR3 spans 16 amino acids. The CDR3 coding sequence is TGTGCCAGCATATATGGGGTGGGGTTTTTGAACACTGAAGCTTTCTTT. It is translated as CASIYGVGFLNTEAFF.

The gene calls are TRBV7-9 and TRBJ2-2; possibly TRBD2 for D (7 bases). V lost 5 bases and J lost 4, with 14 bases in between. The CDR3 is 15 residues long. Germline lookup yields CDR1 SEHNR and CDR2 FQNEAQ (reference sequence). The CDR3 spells CASSERGGSTGELFF. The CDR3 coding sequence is TGTGCCAGCAGCGAAAGGGGGGGAAGCACCGGGGAGCTGTTTTTT. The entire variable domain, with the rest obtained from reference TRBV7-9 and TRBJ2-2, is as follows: DTGVSQNPRHKITKRGQNVTFRCDPISEHNRLYWYRQTLGQGPEFLTYFQNEAQLEKSRLLSDRFSAERPKGSFSTLEIQRTEQGDSAMYLCASSERGGSTGELFFGEGSRLTVL.

CDR3 bases: TGTGCCAGCAGTTCGGGACAGGGCGGGCAGCCCCAGCATTTT. Protein product: CASSSGQGGQPQHF. V and J are TRBV6-5 and TRBJ1-5; 9 bases are a match to TRBD1. V shed 4 bases and J 7 bases; nucleotides not matched to a gene: 5. The CDR3 is made up of 14 amino acids. In germline, CDR1 is MNHEY, CDR2 SVGAGI.

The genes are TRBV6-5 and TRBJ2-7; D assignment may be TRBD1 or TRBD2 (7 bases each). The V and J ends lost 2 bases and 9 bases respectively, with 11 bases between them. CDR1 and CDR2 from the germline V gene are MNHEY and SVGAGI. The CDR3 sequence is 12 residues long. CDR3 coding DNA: TGTGCCAGCAGTTACCCAGGGGGGGTGCAGTACTTC. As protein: CASSYPGGVQYF.

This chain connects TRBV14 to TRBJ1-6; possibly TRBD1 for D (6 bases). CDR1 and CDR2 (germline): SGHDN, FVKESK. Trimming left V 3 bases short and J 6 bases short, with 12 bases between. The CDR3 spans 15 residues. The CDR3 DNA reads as TGTGCCAGCAGCCAGGGGGCATTTGGTAATTCACCCCTCCACTTT. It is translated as CASSQGAFGNSPLHF.